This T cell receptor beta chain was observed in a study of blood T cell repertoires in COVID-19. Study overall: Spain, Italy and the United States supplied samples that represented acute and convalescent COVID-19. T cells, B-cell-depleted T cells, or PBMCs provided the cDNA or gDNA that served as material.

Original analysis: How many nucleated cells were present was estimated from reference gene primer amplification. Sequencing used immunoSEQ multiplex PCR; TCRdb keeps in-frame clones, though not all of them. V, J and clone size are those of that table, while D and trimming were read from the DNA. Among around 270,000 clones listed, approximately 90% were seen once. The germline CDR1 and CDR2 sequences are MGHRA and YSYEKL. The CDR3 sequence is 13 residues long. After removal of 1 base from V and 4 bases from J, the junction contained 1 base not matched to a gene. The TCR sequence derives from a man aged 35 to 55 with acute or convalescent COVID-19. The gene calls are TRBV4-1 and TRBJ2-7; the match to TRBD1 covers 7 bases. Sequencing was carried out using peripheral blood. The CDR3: CASSQARGYEQYF. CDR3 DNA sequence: TGCGCCAGCAGCCAAGCCAGGGGGTACGAGCAGTACTTC.